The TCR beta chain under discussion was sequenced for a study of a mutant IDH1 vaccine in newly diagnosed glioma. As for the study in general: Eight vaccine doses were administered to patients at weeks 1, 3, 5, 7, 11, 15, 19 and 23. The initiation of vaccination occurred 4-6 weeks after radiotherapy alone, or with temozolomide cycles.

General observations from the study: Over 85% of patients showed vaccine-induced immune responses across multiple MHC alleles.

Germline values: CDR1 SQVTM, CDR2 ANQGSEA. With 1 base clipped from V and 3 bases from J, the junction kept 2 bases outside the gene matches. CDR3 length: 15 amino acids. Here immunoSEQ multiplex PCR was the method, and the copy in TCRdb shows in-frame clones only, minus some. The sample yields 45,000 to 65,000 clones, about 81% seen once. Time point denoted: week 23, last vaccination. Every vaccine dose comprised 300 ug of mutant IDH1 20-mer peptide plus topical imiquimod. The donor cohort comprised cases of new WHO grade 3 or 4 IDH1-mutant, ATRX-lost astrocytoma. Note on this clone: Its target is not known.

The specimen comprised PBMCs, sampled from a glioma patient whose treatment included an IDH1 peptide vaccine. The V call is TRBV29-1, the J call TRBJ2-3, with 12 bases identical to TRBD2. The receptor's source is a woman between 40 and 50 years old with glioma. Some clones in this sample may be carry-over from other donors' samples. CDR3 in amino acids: CSVEGGTSGTDTQYF. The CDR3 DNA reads TGCAGCGTTGAAGGGGGGACTAGCGGGACAGATACGCAGTATTTT.